This TCR beta chain is from a study of T cells in Graves' hyperthyroidism and ophthalmopathy. As for the study in general: The authors collected peripheral blood at initial diagnosis, before any treatment.

General study results and limits: Most clonotypes that expanded in the thyroid above 0.001 also showed up in blood.

Stable hyperthyroidism: no ophthalmopathy progression over 18 months of follow-up. Using RNA transcripts as the source, TCR beta CDR3 regions were amplified. The primer set for the first-round RT-PCR of the TCR CDR3 was HTBI. MiXCR was run by TCRdb on the multiplex PCR reads, yielding one entry per CDR3 protein. This sample has about 840,000 distinct CDR3 sequences; approximately 40% occur once, and the top ten carry over 8%. The CDR3 sequence is 17 residues long. The germline CDR1 and CDR2 sequences are DFQATT and SNEGSKA (reference sequence). Regarding this clonotype: Its antigen is unidentified.

The rearrangement uses TRBV20-1 and TRBJ1-2; 12 positions agree with TRBD1. Material: blood. This clonotype was sampled from a man between 18 and 29 years old with Graves' hyperthyroidism. The CDR3 bases are TGCAGCACTATCGACCGGGACAGGGGGCAAGCTAACTATGGCTACACCTTC. Translating it yields CSTIDRDRGQANYGYTF.